This entry lists 17 T cell receptor beta chains sequenced from one sample in a study of molecular identifiers for immune sequencing clone quantification. TCRdb redid the calling of the PCR reads with MiXCR, one entry per CDR3 protein. The sample lists fewer than 70,000 distinct CDR3 sequences, around a sixth seen once, with approximately 1.5% in the top ten. Sequencing was done on a sample of naive CD8+ T cells from blood, with Jurkat cell RNA spiked in. Subset reported: FACS-sorted CD8+CD4-CCR7+CD45RA+ naive T cells. The source is a human donor in good health. Some libraries in this study had Jurkat cell RNA spiked in.

Many counts were recorded for this clonotype. The chain employs TRBV6-2 or TRBV6-3 and TRBJ1-4, with D unresolved. This CDR3 region has 11 residues. Germline CDR1 is MNHEY and CDR2 is SVGEGT. Trimming removed 0 bases from V and 7 bases from J, with 0 bases in between. This CDR3 is CASSYSEKLFF. CDR3 sequence (DNA): TGTGCCAGCAGTTACTCTGAAAAACTGTTTTTT.

The chain uses TRBV5-4 and TRBJ2-7; the D is unclear. CDR1 SGHNT and CDR2 YYREEE come from the germline V gene (reference sequence). Trimming stripped 1 base from V and 0 bases from J, with 14 bases between. The CDR3 runs to 16 residues. CDR3 region: CASSLPLGDSSYEQYF. For the CDR3, the DNA is TGTGCCAGCAGCTTGCCCCTAGGCGATAGCTCCTACGAGCAGTACTTC.

On this clonotype itself: This may stem from a read error, because a much larger clone lies one nucleotide away. The CDR3 coding sequence is TGTGCCAGCACCGTAGCCTCCGTGAGGAACGAGCAGTACTTC. This sequence encodes CASTVASVRNEQYF. The chain couples TRBV7-8 to TRBJ2-7; no reliable D call. CDR3 length: 14 amino acids. Trimming cost V 7 bases and J 5 bases, with 18 bases left between them. The germline V gene has CDR1 SGHVS and CDR2 FQNEAQ.

This clonotype was seen at least ten times. The chain combines TRBV20-1 with TRBJ1-2, with D possibly TRBD1 on 5 matching bases. Trimming removed 1 base at V and 6 bases at J, with 18 bases between. Germline CDR1 and CDR2: DFQATT and SNEGSKA (reference sequence). The length of the CDR3 is 15 residues. The chain's CDR3 is CSARVTRDPTDGYTF. CDR3 in DNA: TGCAGTGCTAGAGTTACCAGGGACCCCACAGATGGCTACACCTTC.

This clonotype was detected many times. The chain couples TRBV6-1 to TRBJ1-5; TRBD1 aligns across 9 bases. This CDR3 region has 17 residues. CDR1 is MNHNS, CDR2 SASEGT, per germline. Trimming at V came to 2 bases and at J to 5 bases, leaving 10 bases not matched to a gene. The CDR3 here is CASSEMVSGQGDQPQHF. Written as DNA, the CDR3 is TGTGCCAGCAGTGAAATGGTGTCGGGACAGGGAGATCAGCCCCAGCATTTT.

This clonotype was observed many times. This chain uses TRBV6-1 with TRBJ1-5; unclear D gene. Trimming shortened V by 3 bases and J by 3 bases, and 12 bases separated the two germline ends. In germline, CDR1 is MNHNS, CDR2 SASEGT. The CDR3 has 15 residues. Here the CDR3 reads CASSDHYTDNQPQHF. The DNA for the CDR3 is TGTGCCAGCAGTGATCACTACACAGACAATCAGCCCCAGCATTTT.

The table lists this clonotype with a few counts. This chain uses TRBV19 with TRBJ1-5, with TRBD1 identical over 9 bases. This CDR3 spans 15 amino acids. V gave up 7 bases and J gave up 2 bases; unmatched junction bases: 6. CDR1 is LNHDA and CDR2 is SQIVND in the germline V gene (reference sequence). CDR3 nucleotide sequence: TGTGCCAGTACTCCGGACAGGGGTGGCAATCAGCCCCAGCATTTT. It specifies CASTPDRGGNQPQHF.

This clonotype was counted ten times or more. The chain links TRBV5-4 to TRBJ2-2; 12 positions match TRBD2. The CDR3 has 17 amino acids. V shed 2 bases, J shed 3 bases, and the junction held 5 bases outside the gene matches. CDR1 and CDR2 (germline): SGHNT, YYREEE (reference sequence). The CDR3 is CASSFRTSGIYTGELFF. The CDR3 DNA reads TGTGCCAGCAGCTTTCGGACTAGCGGGATCTACACCGGGGAGCTGTTTTTT.

This clonotype was recorded at least ten times. The J gene is TRBJ1-1, the V gene TRBV16; D is ambiguous. The CDR3 runs 10 residues. Trimming removed 2 bases at V and 8 bases at J, with 3 bases between. Germline lookup yields CDR1 KGHSY and CDR2 FQNENV. The CDR3 region has the DNA TGTGCCAGCAGCCAAGTAGAAGCTTTCTTT. It specifies CASSQVEAFF. Full variable domain (outside the CDR3, taken from reference TRBV16 and TRBJ1-1): GEEVAQTPKHLVRGEGQKAKLYCAPIKGHSYVFWYQQVLKNEFKFLISFQNENVFDETGMPKERFSAKCLPNSPCSLEIQATKLEDSAVYFCASSQVEAFFGQGTRLTVV.

At least ten counts were recorded for this clonotype. The J gene is TRBJ2-2, the V gene TRBV14; weak D call: TRBD2 (5 bases). V lost 2 bases to trimming and J lost 5 bases, with 15 bases between them. Looked up from germline, CDR1 is SGHDN and CDR2 is FVKESK. CDR3 size: 16 residues. The CDR3 coding sequence is TGTGCCAGCAGCCAATTCACCGGAGGAATTACCGGGGAGCTGTTTTTT. This encodes CASSQFTGGITGELFF. The whole variable domain, filled in from reference TRBV14 and TRBJ2-2, reads EAGVTQFPSHSVIEKGQTVTLRCDPISGHDNLYWYRRVMGKEIKFLLHFVKESKQDESGMPNNRFLAERTGGTYSTLKVQPAELEDSGVYFCASSQFTGGITGELFFGEGSRLTVL.

This clonotype was seen many times. The chain couples TRBV28 to TRBJ2-5; D gene ambiguous. V dropped 7 bases and J dropped 5 bases, with 23 bases sitting between them. This CDR3 is built from 16 residues. CDR1 is MDHEN and CDR2 is SYDVKM in the germline V gene. CDR3 residues: CASKWTLAGFGETQYF. The CDR3 nucleotides are TGTGCCAGCAAATGGACCCTGGCAGGATTTGGGGAGACCCAGTACTTC.

V gene TRBV6-1 combines with J gene TRBJ2-3; 8 bases agree with TRBD1. CDR1 and CDR2 from the germline V gene are MNHNS and SASEGT. Trimming at V came to 3 bases and at J to 1 base, leaving 21 bases not matched to a gene. This CDR3 is built from 21 residues. This CDR3 is CASSDPLRTGGLWFGTDTQYF. The CDR3 nucleotides are TGTGCCAGCAGTGATCCCCTCCGAACAGGGGGACTTTGGTTTGGCACAGATACGCAGTATTTT.

This clonotype showed up many times. The chain has TRBV27 and TRBJ1-1, with a tentative D call TRBD1 (5 bases). Looked up from germline, CDR1 is MNHEY and CDR2 is SMNVEV (reference sequence). V dropped 8 bases and J dropped 0 bases, with 16 bases sitting between them. CDR3 length: 15 amino acids. CDR3 DNA sequence: TGTGCCAGCCTATCGACGGGGGACCTGAACACTGAAGCTTTCTTT. It codes for CASLSTGDLNTEAFF.

This clonotype was seen many times. The gene calls are TRBV7-2 and TRBJ1-6, with D hard to call. Trimming left V 2 bases short and J 7 bases short, with 15 bases between. Germline V gene data show CDR1 as SGHTA and CDR2 as FQGNSA. This CDR3 has 16 amino acids. In DNA form, the CDR3 reads TGTGCCAGCAGCTTAACAAGGCTCGACCTAAATTCACCCCTCCACTTT. The encoded protein is CASSLTRLDLNSPLHF.

This clonotype was detected many times. V gene TRBV25-1 combines with J gene TRBJ2-4; possible D gene TRBD2, 5 bases. The CDR3 loop spans 16 amino acids. Germline values: CDR1 MGHDK, CDR2 SYGVNS. Between the trimmed V and J ends, which lost 7 bases and 0 bases, there was a span of 16 bases. For the CDR3, the DNA is TGTGCCAGCACCCCGGGGTGGGATTTAGCCAAAAACATTCAGTACTTC. Translating it yields CASTPGWDLAKNIQYF.

Of note for this clonotype: A read error may be the cause here, since a much bigger clone is one base away. This chain uses TRBV12-3 or TRBV12-4 with TRBJ2-2; D is uncertain. The CDR3 loop spans 11 amino acids. Trimming shortened V by 6 bases and J by 6 bases, and 5 bases separated the two germline ends. The CDR3 here is CASSPAGELFF. DNA for the CDR3: TGTGCCAGCAGCCCCGCCGGGGAGCTGTTTTTT.

As for this clonotype: This may be a read error: a much more frequent sequence differs by one nucleotide. This chain links TRBV7-9 with TRBJ2-2, with 10 bases lining up with TRBD1. This CDR3 region has 14 residues. CDR1 and CDR2 (germline): SEHNR, FQNEAQ (reference sequence). The CDR3 is CASSEGQGTGELLF. In DNA, the CDR3 is TGTGCCAGCAGCGAGGGACAGGGGACCGGGGAGCTGCTTTTT.